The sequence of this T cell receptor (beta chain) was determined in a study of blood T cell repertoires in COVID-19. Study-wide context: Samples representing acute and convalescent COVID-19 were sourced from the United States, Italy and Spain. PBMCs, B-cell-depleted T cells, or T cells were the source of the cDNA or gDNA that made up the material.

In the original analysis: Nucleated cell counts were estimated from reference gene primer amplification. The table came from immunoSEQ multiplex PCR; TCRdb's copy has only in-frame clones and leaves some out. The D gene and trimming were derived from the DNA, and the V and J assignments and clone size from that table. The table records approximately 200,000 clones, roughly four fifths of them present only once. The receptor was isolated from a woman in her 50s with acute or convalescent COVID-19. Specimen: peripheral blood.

The chain's CDR3 is CASKGGASGRNEQFF. CDR3 in DNA: TGTGCCAGTAAGGGAGGGGCTAGCGGGCGAAATGAGCAGTTCTTC. The chain joins TRBV19 to TRBJ2-1; 8 nucleotides align to TRBD2. The V gene end was trimmed by 7 bases and the J gene end by 7 bases; junction bases not matched to a gene: 12. Germline V CDR1 and CDR2: LNHDA, SQIVND (reference sequence). CDR3 size: 15 residues.